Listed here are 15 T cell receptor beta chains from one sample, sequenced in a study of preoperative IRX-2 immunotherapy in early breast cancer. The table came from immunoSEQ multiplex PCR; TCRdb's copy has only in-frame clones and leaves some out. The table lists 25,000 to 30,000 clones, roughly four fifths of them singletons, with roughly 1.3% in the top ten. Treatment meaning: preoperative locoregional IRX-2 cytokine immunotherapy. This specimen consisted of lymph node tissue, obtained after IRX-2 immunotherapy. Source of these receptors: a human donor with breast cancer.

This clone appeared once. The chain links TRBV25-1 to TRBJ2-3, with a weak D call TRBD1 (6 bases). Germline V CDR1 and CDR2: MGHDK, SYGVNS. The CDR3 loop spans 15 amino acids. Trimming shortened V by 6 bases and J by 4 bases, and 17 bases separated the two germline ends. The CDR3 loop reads CASREFGRGADTQYF. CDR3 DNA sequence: TGTGCCAGCAGGGAGTTTGGCAGGGGCGCAGATACGCAGTATTTT.

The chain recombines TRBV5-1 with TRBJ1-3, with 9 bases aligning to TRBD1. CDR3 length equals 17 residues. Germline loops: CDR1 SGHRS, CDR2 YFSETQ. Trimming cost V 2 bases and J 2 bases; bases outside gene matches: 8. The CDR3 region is CASSFNTGTGTGNTIYF. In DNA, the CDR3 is TGCGCCAGCAGCTTCAATACCGGGACAGGGACTGGAAACACCATATATTTT. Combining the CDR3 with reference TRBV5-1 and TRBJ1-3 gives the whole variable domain KAGVTQTPRYLIKTRGQQVTLSCSPISGHRSVSWYQQTPGQGLQFLFEYFSETQRNKGNFPGRFSGRQFSNSRSEMNVSTLELGDSALYLCASSFNTGTGTGNTIYFGEGSWLTVV.

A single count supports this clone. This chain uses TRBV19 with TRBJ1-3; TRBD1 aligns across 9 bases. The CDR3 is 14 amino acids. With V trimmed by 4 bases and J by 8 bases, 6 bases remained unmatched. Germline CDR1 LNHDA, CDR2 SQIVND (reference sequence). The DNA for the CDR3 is TGTGCCAGTAGTACAACAGGGGGCGCATACACCATATATTTT. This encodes CASSTTGGAYTIYF.

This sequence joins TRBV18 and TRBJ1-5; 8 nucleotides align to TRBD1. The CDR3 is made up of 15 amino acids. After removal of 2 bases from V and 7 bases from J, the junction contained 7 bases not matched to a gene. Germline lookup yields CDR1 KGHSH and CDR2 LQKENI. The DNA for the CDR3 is TGTGCCAGCTCACCATCCAGGGGGCAAGGACAGCCCCAGCATTTT. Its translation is CASSPSRGQGQPQHF.

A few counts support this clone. The CDR3 sequence: CASGRPGLAGGPVSNEQFF. DNA of the CDR3: TGTGCCAGCGGCCGACCGGGACTAGCGGGGGGGCCAGTAAGCAATGAGCAGTTCTTC. This chain joins TRBV11-3 and TRBJ2-1, with 16 positions matching TRBD2. Trimming at V came to 8 bases and at J to 6 bases, leaving 16 bases not matched to a gene. The CDR3 length is 19 residues. Germline lookup yields CDR1 SGHNT and CDR2 YENEEA.

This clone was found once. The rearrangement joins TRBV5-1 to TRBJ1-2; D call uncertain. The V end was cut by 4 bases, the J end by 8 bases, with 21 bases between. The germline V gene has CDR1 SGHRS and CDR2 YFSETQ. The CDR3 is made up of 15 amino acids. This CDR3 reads CASSPSAPTLKGYTF. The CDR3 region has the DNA TGCGCCAGCAGCCCCTCGGCCCCCACCCTTAAGGGCTACACCTTC.

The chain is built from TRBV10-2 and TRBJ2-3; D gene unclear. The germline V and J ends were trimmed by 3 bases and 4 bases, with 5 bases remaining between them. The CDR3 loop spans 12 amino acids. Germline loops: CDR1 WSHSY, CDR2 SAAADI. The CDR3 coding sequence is TGCGCCAGCAGTGATTGGGCAGATACGCAGTATTTT. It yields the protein CASSDWADTQYF.

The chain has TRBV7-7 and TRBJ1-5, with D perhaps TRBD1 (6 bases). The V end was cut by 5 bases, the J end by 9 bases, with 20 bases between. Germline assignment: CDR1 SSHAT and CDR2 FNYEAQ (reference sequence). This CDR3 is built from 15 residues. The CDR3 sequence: CASSQDSQGRRPQHF. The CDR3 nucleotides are TGTGCCAGCAGCCAAGATTCCCAGGGGCGGAGGCCCCAGCATTTT.

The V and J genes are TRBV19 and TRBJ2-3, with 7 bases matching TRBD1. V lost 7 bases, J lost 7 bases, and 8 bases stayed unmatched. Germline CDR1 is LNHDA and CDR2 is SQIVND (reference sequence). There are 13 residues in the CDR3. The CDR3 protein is CASTNQQGNTQYF. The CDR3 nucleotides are TGTGCCAGTACCAATCAACAGGGGAATACGCAGTATTTT.

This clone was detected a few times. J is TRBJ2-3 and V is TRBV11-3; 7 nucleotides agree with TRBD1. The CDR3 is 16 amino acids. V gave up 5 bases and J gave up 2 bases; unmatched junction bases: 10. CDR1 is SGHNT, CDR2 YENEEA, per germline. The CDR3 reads CASSPGTAPSTDTQYF. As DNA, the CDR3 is TGTGCCAGCAGCCCTGGGACAGCGCCGTCCACAGATACGCAGTATTTT.

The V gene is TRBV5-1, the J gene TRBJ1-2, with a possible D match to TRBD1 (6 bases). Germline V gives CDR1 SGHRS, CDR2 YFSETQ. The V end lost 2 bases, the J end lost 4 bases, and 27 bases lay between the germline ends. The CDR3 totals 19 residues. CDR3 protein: CASSFDLSIQGSYGYGYTF. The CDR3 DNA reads TGCGCCAGCAGCTTCGATCTCTCGATACAGGGTTCATACGGCTATGGCTACACCTTC. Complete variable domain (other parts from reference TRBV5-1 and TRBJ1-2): KAGVTQTPRYLIKTRGQQVTLSCSPISGHRSVSWYQQTPGQGLQFLFEYFSETQRNKGNFPGRFSGRQFSNSRSEMNVSTLELGDSALYLCASSFDLSIQGSYGYGYTFGSGTRLTVV.

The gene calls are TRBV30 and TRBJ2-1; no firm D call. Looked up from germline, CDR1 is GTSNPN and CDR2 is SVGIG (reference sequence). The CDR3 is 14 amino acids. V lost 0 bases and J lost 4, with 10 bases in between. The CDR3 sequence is CAWSVTPTYNEQFF. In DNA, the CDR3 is TGTGCCTGGAGTGTGACACCCACATACAATGAGCAGTTCTTC.

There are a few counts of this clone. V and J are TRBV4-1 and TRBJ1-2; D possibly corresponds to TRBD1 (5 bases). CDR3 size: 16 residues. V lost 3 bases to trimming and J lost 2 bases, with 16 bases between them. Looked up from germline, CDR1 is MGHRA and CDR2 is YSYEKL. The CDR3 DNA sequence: TGCGCCAGCAGCCAGGAGCTCAGGGTTAGGAACTATGGCTACACCTTC. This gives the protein CASSQELRVRNYGYTF.

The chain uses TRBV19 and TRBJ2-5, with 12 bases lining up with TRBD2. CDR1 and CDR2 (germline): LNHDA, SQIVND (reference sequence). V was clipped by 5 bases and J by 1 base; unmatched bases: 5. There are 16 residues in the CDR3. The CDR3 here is CASSATSGGLQETQYF. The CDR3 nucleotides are TGTGCCAGTAGTGCCACTAGCGGGGGGCTCCAAGAGACCCAGTACTTC.

In nucleotides, the CDR3 is TGTGCCAGTAGCACGAAGGGACTCGGAGGAGGTGGCTACACCTTC. Its translation: CASSTKGLGGGGYTF. The chain is built from TRBV19 and TRBJ1-2; a weak D match, TRBD1 (5 bases). V lost 6 bases and J 7 bases, leaving 21 bases between the germline ends. The CDR3 has 15 amino acids. From germline, CDR1 is LNHDA and CDR2 SQIVND (reference sequence).